This T cell receptor (beta chain) was retrieved from a study of cytomegalovirus exposure and HLA in healthy donors. Whole-study results and caveats: The listing of approximately 160 TCR beta chains classed them as cytomegalovirus-associated. In an earlier analysis, most TCR beta V segments were productive about 90% or about 30% of the time.

This PCR relied on a set of 60 Vbeta primers and 13 Jbeta primers. Generated by immunoSEQ multiplex PCR, the TCRdb table keeps only in-frame clones and is missing some. The data contain around 140,000 clones, roughly three quarters of them singletons. Trimming removed 5 bases from V and 5 bases from J; junction bases left unmatched: 8. The CDR3 extends over 15 amino acids. The germline CDR1 and CDR2 sequences are SEHNR and FQNEAQ (reference sequence). This clone appeared a single time. Its target is not known. The chain joins TRBV7-9 to TRBJ2-1; 8 positions agree with TRBD2. The clonotype was recovered from a woman aged 55-69 years in good health and CMV-seronegative. The sequencing sample was made of PBMCs. DNA of the CDR3: TGTGCCAGCAGCCCACGGACTAGCAGGAACAATGAGCAGTTCTTC. This encodes CASSPRTSRNNEQFF. The full variable domain, its missing parts supplied by reference TRBV7-9 and TRBJ2-1, is DTGVSQNPRHKITKRGQNVTFRCDPISEHNRLYWYRQTLGQGPEFLTYFQNEAQLEKSRLLSDRFSAERPKGSFSTLEIQRTEQGDSAMYLCASSPRTSRNNEQFFGPGTRLTVL.